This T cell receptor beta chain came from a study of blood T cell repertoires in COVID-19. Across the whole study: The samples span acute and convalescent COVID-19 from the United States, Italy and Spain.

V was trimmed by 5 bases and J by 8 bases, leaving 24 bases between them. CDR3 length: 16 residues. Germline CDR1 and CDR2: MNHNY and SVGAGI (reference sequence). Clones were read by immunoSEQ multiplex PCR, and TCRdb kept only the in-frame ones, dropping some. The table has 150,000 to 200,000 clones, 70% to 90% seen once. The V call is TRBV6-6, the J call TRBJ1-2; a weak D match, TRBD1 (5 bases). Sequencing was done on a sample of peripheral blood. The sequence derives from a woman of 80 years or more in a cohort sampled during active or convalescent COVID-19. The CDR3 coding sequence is TGTGCCAGCAGTCCCCTAGAAACCCAGGGCCGGTGGGGCTACACCTTC. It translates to CASSPLETQGRWGYTF.